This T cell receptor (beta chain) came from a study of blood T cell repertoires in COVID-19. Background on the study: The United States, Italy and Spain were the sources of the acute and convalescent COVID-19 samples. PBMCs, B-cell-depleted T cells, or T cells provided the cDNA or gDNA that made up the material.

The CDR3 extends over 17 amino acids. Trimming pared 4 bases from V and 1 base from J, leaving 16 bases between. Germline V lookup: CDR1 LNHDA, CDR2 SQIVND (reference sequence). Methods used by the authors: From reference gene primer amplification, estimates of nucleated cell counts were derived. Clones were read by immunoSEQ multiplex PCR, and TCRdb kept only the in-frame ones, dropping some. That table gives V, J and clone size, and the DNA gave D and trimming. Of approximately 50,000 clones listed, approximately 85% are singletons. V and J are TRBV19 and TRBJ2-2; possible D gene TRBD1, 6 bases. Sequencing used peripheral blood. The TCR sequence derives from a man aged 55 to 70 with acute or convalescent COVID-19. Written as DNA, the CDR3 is TGTGCCAGTAGTACGTCAGGGGCGCTCAGGAACACCGGGGAGCTGTTTTTT. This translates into CASSTSGALRNTGELFF.